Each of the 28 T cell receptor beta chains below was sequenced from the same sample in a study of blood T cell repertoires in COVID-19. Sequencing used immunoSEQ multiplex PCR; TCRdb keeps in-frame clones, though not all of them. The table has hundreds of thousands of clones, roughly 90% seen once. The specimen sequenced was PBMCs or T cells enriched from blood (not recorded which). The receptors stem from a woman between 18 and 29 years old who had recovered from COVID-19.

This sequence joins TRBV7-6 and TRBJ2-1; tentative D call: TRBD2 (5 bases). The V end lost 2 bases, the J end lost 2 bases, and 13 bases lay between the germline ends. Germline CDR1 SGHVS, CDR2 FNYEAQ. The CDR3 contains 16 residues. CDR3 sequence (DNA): TGTGCCAGCAGCTTAAGTCTCAGCGGAACCTACAATGAGCAGTTCTTC. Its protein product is CASSLSLSGTYNEQFF. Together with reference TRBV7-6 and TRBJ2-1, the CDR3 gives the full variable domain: GAGVSQSPRYKVTKRGQDVALRCDPISGHVSLYWYRQALGQGPEFLTYFNYEAQQDKSGLPNDRFSAERPEGSISTLTIQRTEQRDSAMYRCASSLSLSGTYNEQFFGPGTRLTVL.

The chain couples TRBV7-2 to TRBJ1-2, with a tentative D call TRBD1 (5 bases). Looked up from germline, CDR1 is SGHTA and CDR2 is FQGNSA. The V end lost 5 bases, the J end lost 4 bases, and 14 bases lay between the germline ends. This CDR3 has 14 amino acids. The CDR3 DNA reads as TGTGCCAGCAGCCCTACAGGTTTCGGCTATGGCTACACCTTC. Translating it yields CASSPTGFGYGYTF.

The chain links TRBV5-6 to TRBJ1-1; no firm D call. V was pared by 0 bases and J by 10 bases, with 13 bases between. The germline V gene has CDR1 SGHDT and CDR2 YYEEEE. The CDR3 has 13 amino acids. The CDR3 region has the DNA TGTGCCAGCAGCTTGGTAACAGTAGGTCGAGCTTTCTTT. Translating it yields CASSLVTVGRAFF.

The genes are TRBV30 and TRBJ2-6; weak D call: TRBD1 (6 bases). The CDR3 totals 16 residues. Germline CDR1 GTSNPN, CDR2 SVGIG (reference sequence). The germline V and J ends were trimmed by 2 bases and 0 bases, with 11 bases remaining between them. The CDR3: CAWSRIRGSGANVLTF. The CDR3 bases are TGTGCCTGGAGTAGAATCAGGGGCTCTGGGGCCAACGTCCTGACTTTC. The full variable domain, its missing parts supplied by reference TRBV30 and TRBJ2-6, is SQTIHQWPATLVQPVGSPLSLECTVEGTSNPNLYWYRQAAGRGLQLLFYSVGIGQISSEVPQNLSASRPQDRQFILSSKKLLLSDSGFYLCAWSRIRGSGANVLTFGAGSRLTVL.

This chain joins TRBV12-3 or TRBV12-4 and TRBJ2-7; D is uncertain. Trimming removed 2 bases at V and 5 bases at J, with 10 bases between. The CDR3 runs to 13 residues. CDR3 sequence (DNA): TGTGCCAGCAGTTTACTCGCCCCGGACGAGCAGTACTTC. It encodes CASSLLAPDEQYF.

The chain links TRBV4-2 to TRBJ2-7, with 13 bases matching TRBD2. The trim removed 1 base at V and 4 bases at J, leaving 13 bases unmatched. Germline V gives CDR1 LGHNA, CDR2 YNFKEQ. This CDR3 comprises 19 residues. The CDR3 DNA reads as TGTGCCAGCAGCCAAGCGTGGACTAGCGGGAGAGGGGAGGCTTACGAGCAGTACTTC. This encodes CASSQAWTSGRGEAYEQYF.

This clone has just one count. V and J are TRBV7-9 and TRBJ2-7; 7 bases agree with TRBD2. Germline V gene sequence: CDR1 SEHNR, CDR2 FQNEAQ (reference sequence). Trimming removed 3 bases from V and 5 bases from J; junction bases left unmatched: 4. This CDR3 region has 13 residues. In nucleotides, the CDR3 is TGTGCCAGCAGCTTGGGGGGGATTAACGAGCAGTACTTC. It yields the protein CASSLGGINEQYF.

CDR3 DNA sequence: TGTGCCAGCAGTTTAGCGGAAGGGGTGGGCTACACCTTC. Its protein is CASSLAEGVGYTF. V is TRBV28 and J is TRBJ1-2; D is perhaps TRBD1 (5 bases). The germline gives CDR1 MDHEN, CDR2 SYDVKM. The CDR3 is 13 amino acids. Trimming shortened V by 2 bases and J by 8 bases, and 12 bases separated the two germline ends.

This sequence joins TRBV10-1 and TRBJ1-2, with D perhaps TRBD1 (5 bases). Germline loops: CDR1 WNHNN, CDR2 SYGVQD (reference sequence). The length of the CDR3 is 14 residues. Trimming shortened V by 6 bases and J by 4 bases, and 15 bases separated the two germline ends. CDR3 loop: CASSLHDRPYGYTF. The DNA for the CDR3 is TGCGCCAGCAGCCTCCACGACAGACCCTATGGCTACACCTTC.

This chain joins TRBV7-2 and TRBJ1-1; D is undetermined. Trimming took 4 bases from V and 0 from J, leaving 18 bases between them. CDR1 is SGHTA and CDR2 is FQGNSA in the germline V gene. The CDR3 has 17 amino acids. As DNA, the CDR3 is TGTGCCAGCAGCTCTCCTCTTTGGACTGCTTTGAACACTGAAGCTTTCTTT. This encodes CASSSPLWTALNTEAFF.

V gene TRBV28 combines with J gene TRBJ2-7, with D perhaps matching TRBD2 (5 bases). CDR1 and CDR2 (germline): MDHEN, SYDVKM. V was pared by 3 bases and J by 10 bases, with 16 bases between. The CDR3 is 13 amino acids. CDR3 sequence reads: CASSFDPRGLQYF. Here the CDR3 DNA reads TGTGCCAGCAGTTTCGATCCTCGGGGTTTACAGTACTTC.

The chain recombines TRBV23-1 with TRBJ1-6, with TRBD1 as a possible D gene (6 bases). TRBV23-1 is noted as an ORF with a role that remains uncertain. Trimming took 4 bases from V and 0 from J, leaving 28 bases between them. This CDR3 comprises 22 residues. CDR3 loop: CASSPKPAGTTYKSSYNSPLHF. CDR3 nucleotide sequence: TGCGCCAGCAGTCCCAAACCCGCCGGGACAACCTATAAGAGCTCCTATAATTCACCCCTCCACTTT.

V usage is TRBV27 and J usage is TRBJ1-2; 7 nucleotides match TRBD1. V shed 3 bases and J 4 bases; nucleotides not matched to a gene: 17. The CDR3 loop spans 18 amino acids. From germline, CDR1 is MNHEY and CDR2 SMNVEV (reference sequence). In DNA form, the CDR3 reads TGTGCCAGCAGTTTCAGCCGGGACAGCTCCCTCTTAGTCTATGGCTACACCTTC. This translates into CASSFSRDSSLLVYGYTF.

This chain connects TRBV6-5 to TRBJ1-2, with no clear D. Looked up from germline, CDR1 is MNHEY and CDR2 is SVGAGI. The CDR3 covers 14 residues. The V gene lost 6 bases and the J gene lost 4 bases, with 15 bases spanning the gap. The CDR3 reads CASSYLAGIYGYTF. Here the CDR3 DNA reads TGTGCCAGCAGCTACCTTGCGGGGATCTATGGCTACACCTTC.

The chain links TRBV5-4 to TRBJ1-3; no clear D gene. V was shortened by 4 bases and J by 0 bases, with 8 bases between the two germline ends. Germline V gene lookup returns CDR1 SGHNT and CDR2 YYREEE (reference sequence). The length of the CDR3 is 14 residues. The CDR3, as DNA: TGTGCCAGCAGCAACAGTCGCTCTGGAAACACCATATATTTT. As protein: CASSNSRSGNTIYF.

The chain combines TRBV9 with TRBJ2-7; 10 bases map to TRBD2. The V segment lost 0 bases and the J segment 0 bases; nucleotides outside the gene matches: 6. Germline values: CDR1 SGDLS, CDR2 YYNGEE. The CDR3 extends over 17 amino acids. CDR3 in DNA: TGTGCCAGCAGCGTAGGTCTAGCGGGAGCTTCCTCCTACGAGCAGTACTTC. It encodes CASSVGLAGASSYEQYF.

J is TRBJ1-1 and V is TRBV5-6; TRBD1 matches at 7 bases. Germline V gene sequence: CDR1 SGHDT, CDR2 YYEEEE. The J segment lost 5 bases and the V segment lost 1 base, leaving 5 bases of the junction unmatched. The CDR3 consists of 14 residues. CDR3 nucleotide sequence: TGTGCCAGCAGCTTGAGAGGGGGCGGGACTGAAGCTTTCTTT. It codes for CASSLRGGGTEAFF. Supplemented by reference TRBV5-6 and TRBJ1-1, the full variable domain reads DAGVTQSPTHLIKTRGQQVTLRCSPKSGHDTVSWYQQALGQGPQFIFQYYEEEERQRGNFPDRFSGHQFPNYSSELNVNALLLGDSALYLCASSLRGGGTEAFFGQGTRLTVV.

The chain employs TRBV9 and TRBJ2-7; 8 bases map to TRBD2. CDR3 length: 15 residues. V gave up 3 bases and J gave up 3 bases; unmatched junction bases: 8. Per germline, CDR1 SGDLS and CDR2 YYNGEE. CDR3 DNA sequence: TGTGCCAGCAGCGACCCGGGACTAGTTATCTACGAGCAGTACTTC. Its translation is CASSDPGLVIYEQYF.

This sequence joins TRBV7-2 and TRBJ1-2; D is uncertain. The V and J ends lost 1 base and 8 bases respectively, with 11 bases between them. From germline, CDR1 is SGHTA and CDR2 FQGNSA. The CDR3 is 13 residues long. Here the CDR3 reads CASSLVGSRGYTF. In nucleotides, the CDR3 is TGTGCCAGCAGCTTAGTGGGTTCGAGGGGCTACACCTTC.

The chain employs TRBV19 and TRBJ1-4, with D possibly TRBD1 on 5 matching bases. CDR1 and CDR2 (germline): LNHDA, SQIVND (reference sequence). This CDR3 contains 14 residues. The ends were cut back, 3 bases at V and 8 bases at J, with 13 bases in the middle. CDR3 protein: CASSMRGIEEKLFF. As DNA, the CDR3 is TGTGCCAGTAGTATGCGGGGGATTGAGGAAAAACTGTTTTTT.

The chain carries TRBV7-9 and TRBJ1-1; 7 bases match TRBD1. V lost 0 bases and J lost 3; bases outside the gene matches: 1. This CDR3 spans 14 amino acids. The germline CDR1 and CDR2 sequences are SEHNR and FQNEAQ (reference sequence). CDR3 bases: TGTGCCAGCAGCTTAGCCGGGACAGACACTGAAGCTTTCTTT. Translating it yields CASSLAGTDTEAFF. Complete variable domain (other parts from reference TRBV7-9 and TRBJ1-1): DTGVSQNPRHKITKRGQNVTFRCDPISEHNRLYWYRQTLGQGPEFLTYFQNEAQLEKSRLLSDRFSAERPKGSFSTLEIQRTEQGDSAMYLCASSLAGTDTEAFFGQGTRLTVV.

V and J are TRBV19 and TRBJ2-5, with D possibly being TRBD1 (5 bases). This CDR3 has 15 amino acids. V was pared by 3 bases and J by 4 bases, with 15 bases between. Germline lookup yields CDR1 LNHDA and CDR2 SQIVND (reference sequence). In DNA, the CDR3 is TGTGCCAGTAGTATTGACAGTCAGATGATAGAGACCCAGTACTTC. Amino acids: CASSIDSQMIETQYF.

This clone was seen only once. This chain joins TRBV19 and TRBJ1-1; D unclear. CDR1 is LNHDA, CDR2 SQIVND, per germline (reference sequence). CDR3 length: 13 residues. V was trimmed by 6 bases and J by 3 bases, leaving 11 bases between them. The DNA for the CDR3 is TGTGCCAGTAGGGGAGGATGGGACACTGAAGCTTTCTTT. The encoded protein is CASRGGWDTEAFF.

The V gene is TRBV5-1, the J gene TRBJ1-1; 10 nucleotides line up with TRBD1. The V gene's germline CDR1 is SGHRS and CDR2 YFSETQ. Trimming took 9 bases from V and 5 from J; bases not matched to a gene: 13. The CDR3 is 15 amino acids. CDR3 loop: CATGTGEGVRTEAFF. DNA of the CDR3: TGCGCCACAGGGACAGGGGAAGGGGTGAGGACTGAAGCTTTCTTT.

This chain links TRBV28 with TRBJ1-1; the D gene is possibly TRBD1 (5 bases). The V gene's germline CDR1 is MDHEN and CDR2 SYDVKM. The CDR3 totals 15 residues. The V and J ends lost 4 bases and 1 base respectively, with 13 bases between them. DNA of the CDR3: TGTGCCAGCAGTTATCTGTCCGGGGGGAACACTGAAGCTTTCTTT. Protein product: CASSYLSGGNTEAFF. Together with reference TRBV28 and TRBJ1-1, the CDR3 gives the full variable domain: DVKVTQSSRYLVKRTGEKVFLECVQDMDHENMFWYRQDPGLGLRLIYFSYDVKMKEKGDIPEGYSVSREKKERFSLILESASTNQTSMYLCASSYLSGGNTEAFFGQGTRLTVV.

The CDR3 region is CASSLRTGSDTEAFF. In DNA, the CDR3 is TGTGCCAGCAGCTTAAGGACAGGGTCTGACACTGAAGCTTTCTTT. The chain couples TRBV7-6 to TRBJ1-1; 8 bases match TRBD1. With V trimmed by 2 bases and J by 3 bases, 5 bases remained unmatched. CDR1 and CDR2 (germline): SGHVS, FNYEAQ. CDR3 length equals 15 residues. Full variable domain (outside the CDR3, taken from reference TRBV7-6 and TRBJ1-1): GAGVSQSPRYKVTKRGQDVALRCDPISGHVSLYWYRQALGQGPEFLTYFNYEAQQDKSGLPNDRFSAERPEGSISTLTIQRTEQRDSAMYRCASSLRTGSDTEAFFGQGTRLTVV.

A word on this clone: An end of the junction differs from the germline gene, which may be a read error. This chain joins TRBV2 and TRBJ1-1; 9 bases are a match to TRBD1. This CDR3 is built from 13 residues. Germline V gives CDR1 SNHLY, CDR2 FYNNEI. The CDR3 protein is CASRGQGSTEVFF. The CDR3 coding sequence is TGTGCCAGCAGGGGACAGGGAAGTACTGAAGTTTTCTTT.

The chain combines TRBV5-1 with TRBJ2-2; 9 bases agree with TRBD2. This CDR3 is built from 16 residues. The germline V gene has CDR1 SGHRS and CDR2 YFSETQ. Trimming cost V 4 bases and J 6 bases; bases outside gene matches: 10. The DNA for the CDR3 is TGCGCCAGCAGCCCCCAGGCTAGCGGGACCCCCGGGGAGCTGTTTTTT. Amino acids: CASSPQASGTPGELFF.